One sample yielded the 32 T cell receptor beta chains listed below, sequenced in a study of vaccination effects on CD4 cells after COVID-19 (dated 2022 in TCRdb). After less than 13 days of culture, CD4+ T cells were isolated with the EasySep CD4+ T cell isolation kit. No antigen has been assigned to these receptors. Library creation used the immunoSEQ multiplex PCR assay. Held by TCRdb, this immuneACCESS table contains in-frame sequences only and omits some clones. Under half of the omission traces to an unresolved V gene where checked; the cause of the rest is unknown. In all, the sample holds roughly 36,000 clones, and roughly 74% of those were seen once. The ten largest clonotypes hold 2.5% to 3.5% of the sample. The source material was CD4+ T cells from PBMCs cultured without peptide, sampled before COVID-19 vaccination. All receptors come from a human donor who received a COVID-19 vaccine.

The CDR3 loop is CASSLGGTDTQYF. The CDR3 nucleotides read TGTGCCAGCTCATTGGGAGGTACAGATACGCAGTATTTT. This chain joins TRBV18 and TRBJ2-3, with D tentatively TRBD2 (6 bases). CDR3 length equals 13 residues. V dropped 5 bases and J dropped 3 bases, with 9 bases sitting between them. Per the germline V gene, CDR1 is KGHSH and CDR2 is LQKENI. The whole variable domain, remainder taken from reference TRBV18 and TRBJ2-3, is NAGVMQNPRHLVRRRGQEARLRCSPMKGHSHVYWYRQLPEEGLKFMVYLQKENIIDESGMPKERFSAEFPKEGPSILRIQQVVRGDSAAYFCASSLGGTDTQYFGPGTRLTVL.

The V call is TRBV5-1, the J call TRBJ2-1; D remains ambiguous. Per the germline V gene, CDR1 is SGHRS and CDR2 is YFSETQ. Between the trimmed V and J ends, which lost 1 base and 2 bases, there was a span of 4 bases. There are 13 residues in the CDR3. CDR3 loop: CASSLTTYNEQFF. The CDR3 DNA sequence: TGCGCCAGCAGCTTGACAACCTACAATGAGCAGTTCTTC.

The chain combines TRBV14 with TRBJ1-1; possible D gene TRBD1, 5 bases. The germline CDR1 and CDR2 sequences are SGHDN and FVKESK. V gave up 6 bases and J gave up 5 bases, with 16 bases separating them. CDR3 length: 14 amino acids. CDR3 bases: TGTGCCAGCAGACCGCTAACGGAGGGGACTGAAGCTTTCTTT. It specifies CASRPLTEGTEAFF.

The rearrangement uses TRBV18 and TRBJ1-2; no reliable D call. Trimming shortened V by 0 bases and J by 4 bases, and 9 bases separated the two germline ends. CDR3 length: 14 amino acids. Germline values: CDR1 KGHSH, CDR2 LQKENI. CDR3 sequence: CASSPPLEFYGYTF. Here the CDR3 DNA reads TGTGCCAGCTCACCACCGCTCGAATTCTATGGCTACACCTTC.

The CDR3 region is CASRPSPGGSTDTQYF. In nucleotides, the CDR3 is TGTGCCAGCAGACCATCCCCGGGAGGTAGCACAGATACGCAGTATTTT. The rearrangement uses TRBV3-1 (or the pseudogene TRBV3-2) and TRBJ2-3, with TRBD2 matching over 7 bases. V lost 6 bases and J lost 0; bases outside the gene matches: 9. The V gene's germline CDR1 is LGHDT and CDR2 YNNKEL (reference sequence). The CDR3 has 16 amino acids.

This sequence joins TRBV20-1 and TRBJ2-3; no clear D. The V and J ends lost 2 bases and 5 bases respectively, with 2 bases between them. CDR1 and CDR2 (germline): DFQATT, SNEGSKA (reference sequence). CDR3 size: 10 residues. CDR3 sequence: CSARLDTQYF. CDR3 bases: TGCAGTGCTAGACTAGATACGCAGTATTTT.

The rearrangement uses TRBV29-1 and TRBJ1-1; D is unresolved. Germline lookup yields CDR1 SQVTM and CDR2 ANQGSEA. V lost 3 bases to trimming and J lost 4 bases, with 9 bases between them. This CDR3 has 12 amino acids. The CDR3 region is CSVDQKSTEAFF. The DNA of the CDR3 is TGCAGCGTTGACCAGAAGAGCACTGAAGCTTTCTTT.

This chain joins TRBV28 and TRBJ2-7; 7 bases map to TRBD2. Germline values: CDR1 MDHEN, CDR2 SYDVKM. V dropped 5 bases and J dropped 0; count of bases not matched to a gene: 7. The CDR3 covers 15 residues. The CDR3 spells CASSTLGGGSYEQYF. The DNA for the CDR3 is TGTGCCAGCAGTACCCTGGGGGGGGGCTCCTACGAGCAGTACTTC.

This chain joins TRBV11-2 and TRBJ1-1; maybe TRBD1 (6 bases). V lost 3 bases and J lost 13, with 24 bases in between. This CDR3 is 15 amino acids long. The V gene's germline CDR1 is SGHAT and CDR2 FQNNGV. This CDR3 is CASSFDGTPHKGGFF. The CDR3, as DNA: TGTGCCAGCAGCTTTGACGGGACTCCTCACAAAGGGGGTTTCTTT.

This clone has only a few counts. This rearrangement joins TRBV18 to TRBJ1-5; tentative D call: TRBD1 (5 bases). Germline V lookup: CDR1 KGHSH, CDR2 LQKENI. The V end lost 4 bases, the J end lost 3 bases, and 13 bases lay between the germline ends. The CDR3 covers 15 residues. This CDR3 is CASSLVGAVNQPQHF. CDR3 in DNA: TGTGCCAGCTCACTTGTCGGGGCCGTCAATCAGCCCCAGCATTTT.

The rearrangement joins TRBV19 to TRBJ2-1; 13 bases align to TRBD2. The junction had 11 bases not matched to a gene; V was cut back by 4 bases and J by 5 bases. The CDR3 loop spans 18 amino acids. Germline V gives CDR1 LNHDA, CDR2 SQIVND (reference sequence). DNA for the CDR3: TGTGCCAGTAGTAGGACTAGCGGGAGCCCAACTTCAAACAATGAGCAGTTCTTC. It is translated as CASSRTSGSPTSNNEQFF.

This clone was detected only once. The genes are TRBV5-8 and TRBJ1-6; TRBD1 matches at 7 bases. The germline V gene encodes CDR1 SGHTS and CDR2 YDEGEE. The CDR3 spans 15 residues. With V trimmed by 2 bases and J by 6 bases, 5 bases remained unmatched. CDR3 sequence (DNA): TGTGCCAGCAGCTTCAGGGGGACAGTTAATTCACCCCTCCACTTT. Translation gives CASSFRGTVNSPLHF.

V is TRBV3-1 (or the pseudogene TRBV3-2) and J is TRBJ2-1, with a weak D call TRBD2 (6 bases). CDR1 is LGHDT, CDR2 YNNKEL, per germline (reference sequence). CDR3 length: 11 amino acids. Trimming removed 5 bases at V and 15 bases at J, with 14 bases between. Written as DNA, the CDR3 is TGTGCCAGCAGCTGGGGGGATAGGATGTTCTTC. Translation gives CASSWGDRMFF.

The chain employs TRBV6-5 and TRBJ1-5, with D hard to call. Germline values: CDR1 MNHEY, CDR2 SVGAGI. Trimming cost V 8 bases and J 2 bases, with 13 bases left between them. The CDR3 totals 14 residues. The CDR3 region is CASSLSPGNQPQHF. The CDR3 DNA sequence: TGTGCCAGCTCCCTCAGCCCAGGCAATCAGCCCCAGCATTTT.

This chain uses TRBV9 with TRBJ2-2; D uncertain. CDR3 size: 14 residues. The ends were cut back, 0 bases at V and 3 bases at J, with 6 bases in the middle. The V gene's germline CDR1 is SGDLS and CDR2 YYNGEE. The CDR3 bases are TGTGCCAGCAGCGTAGAGCCAGACACCGGGGAGCTGTTTTTT. Translating gives CASSVEPDTGELFF.

This clone was observed a handful of times. The chain is built from TRBV11-2 and TRBJ2-6, with 8 bases identical to TRBD2. The CDR3 covers 17 residues. The ends lost 4 bases at V and 1 base at J; junction bases unmatched: 6. Germline CDR1 and CDR2: SGHAT and FQNNGV. The CDR3 nucleotides read TGTGCCAGCAGCTCGGGACTAGGGCGTTCTGGGGCCAACGTCCTGACTTTC. Encoded protein: CASSSGLGRSGANVLTF.

The chain has TRBV19 and TRBJ1-5; 8 bases are shared with TRBD1. The V gene end was trimmed by 3 bases and the J gene end by 5 bases; junction bases not matched to a gene: 9. Germline V gene data show CDR1 as LNHDA and CDR2 as SQIVND (reference sequence). This CDR3 has 16 residues. The CDR3 DNA is TGTGCCAGTAGTATTTGGACAGGGAAGCGGGATCAGCCCCAGCATTTT. Residues: CASSIWTGKRDQPQHF.

This clone has a single count. This chain connects TRBV9 to TRBJ2-1, with 9 bases lining up with TRBD1. Per germline, CDR1 SGDLS and CDR2 YYNGEE. The CDR3 contains 16 residues. Trimming cost V 2 bases and J 7 bases; bases outside gene matches: 10. The CDR3 bases are TGTGCCAGCAGCGTCACGGGACAGGGTACCCTAAATGAGCAGTTCTTC. Protein: CASSVTGQGTLNEQFF.

The gene calls are TRBV29-1 and TRBJ2-7, with 8 nucleotides matching TRBD1. CDR3 length: 15 amino acids. Trimming at V came to 5 bases and at J to 3 bases, leaving 12 bases not matched to a gene. The germline gives CDR1 SQVTM, CDR2 ANQGSEA. The DNA for the CDR3 is TGCAGCGTTACCCTGCCCAGGACAGGGATCTACGAGCAGTACTTC. Translated, it gives CSVTLPRTGIYEQYF.

V is TRBV7-8 and J is TRBJ2-7; TRBD2 matches 11 bases. V dropped 3 bases and J dropped 0; count of bases not matched to a gene: 10. The CDR3 is 18 amino acids. CDR1 is SGHVS and CDR2 is FQNEAQ in the germline V gene. The CDR3 protein is CASSFTTSGKKSSYEQYF. CDR3 DNA sequence: TGTGCCAGCAGCTTCACGACTAGCGGGAAAAAGAGCTCCTACGAGCAGTACTTC.

The V call is TRBV28, the J call TRBJ2-3; D not resolved. Germline CDR1 is MDHEN and CDR2 is SYDVKM. The CDR3 totals 13 residues. Trimming left V 7 bases short and J 1 base short, with 9 bases between. CDR3 in DNA: TGTGCCAGCATCCCCCCGGGCACAGATACGCAGTATTTT. As protein: CASIPPGTDTQYF. Looking up the rest from reference TRBV28 and TRBJ2-3 gives the full variable domain: DVKVTQSSRYLVKRTGEKVFLECVQDMDHENMFWYRQDPGLGLRLIYFSYDVKMKEKGDIPEGYSVSREKKERFSLILESASTNQTSMYLCASIPPGTDTQYFGPGTRLTVL.

This clone occurred once. V gene TRBV3-1 (or the pseudogene TRBV3-2) combines with J gene TRBJ1-2, with D possibly TRBD1 on 6 matching bases. From germline, CDR1 is LGHDT and CDR2 YNNKEL (reference sequence). CDR3 size: 15 residues. V lost 1 base and J 3 bases, leaving 12 bases between the germline ends. The DNA of the CDR3 is TGTGCCAGCAGCCAAGGGGTCGGACAGTACTATGGCTACACCTTC. Translating gives CASSQGVGQYYGYTF.

This clone was seen a few times. V gene TRBV2 combines with J gene TRBJ1-6; D gene uncertain. The CDR3 length is 13 residues. The V gene lost 6 bases and the J gene lost 0 bases, with 3 bases spanning the gap. Germline assignment: CDR1 SNHLY and CDR2 FYNNEI. The CDR3 coding sequence is TGTGCCAGCAGGAGCTCCTATAATTCACCCCTCCACTTT. Translating gives CASRSSYNSPLHF. Filled out from reference TRBV2 and TRBJ1-6, the complete variable domain reads EPEVTQTPSHQVTQMGQEVILRCVPISNHLYFYWYRQILGQKVEFLVSFYNNEISEKSEIFDDQFSVERPDGSNFTLKIRSTKLEDSAMYFCASRSSYNSPLHFGNGTRLTVT.

The rearrangement links TRBV20-1 to TRBJ1-2; maybe TRBD1 (5 bases). Germline-derived CDR1 and CDR2 are DFQATT and SNEGSKA (reference sequence). V was clipped by 3 bases and J by 0 bases, with 11 bases between them. The CDR3 loop spans 14 amino acids. The chain's CDR3 is CSASGGDSNYGYTF. CDR3 sequence (DNA): TGCAGTGCTAGTGGCGGGGACTCTAACTATGGCTACACCTTC.

V and J are TRBV5-1 and TRBJ1-4; 8 positions agree with TRBD1. The V segment lost 1 base and the J segment 8 bases; nucleotides outside the gene matches: 7. Germline V gene lookup returns CDR1 SGHRS and CDR2 YFSETQ. CDR3 length: 15 amino acids. The CDR3 here is CASSLNGQGGEKLFF. CDR3 in DNA: TGCGCCAGCAGCTTGAACGGACAGGGTGGCGAAAAACTGTTTTTT.

The chain couples TRBV3-1 (or the pseudogene TRBV3-2) to TRBJ2-7; D uncertain. Germline CDR1 LGHDT, CDR2 YNNKEL (reference sequence). The CDR3 is 13 amino acids. The V gene lost 0 bases and the J gene lost 2 bases, with 5 bases spanning the gap. CDR3 sequence: CASSQETPYEQYF. CDR3 sequence (DNA): TGTGCCAGCAGCCAAGAGACACCCTACGAGCAGTACTTC.

The chain uses TRBV11-1 and TRBJ2-2, with D perhaps TRBD1 (6 bases). The ends were cut back, 9 bases at V and 3 bases at J, with 11 bases in the middle. The CDR3 runs to 13 residues. Germline V gene data show CDR1 as SGHAT and CDR2 as FQDESV (reference sequence). The CDR3 sequence: CARPRTDTGELFF. CDR3 coding DNA: TGTGCCAGACCGAGGACAGACACCGGGGAGCTGTTTTTT.

The V gene is TRBV15, the J gene TRBJ2-3; no clear D. This CDR3 comprises 14 residues. The germline gives CDR1 LNHNV, CDR2 YYDKDF (reference sequence). The germline V and J ends were trimmed by 5 bases and 1 base, with 10 bases remaining between them. The chain's CDR3 is CATSADPGTDTQYF. In DNA, the CDR3 is TGTGCCACCAGCGCCGACCCGGGCACAGATACGCAGTATTTT.

The chain uses TRBV7-2 and TRBJ2-5; D is unresolved. The CDR3 runs 13 residues. The V gene's germline CDR1 is SGHTA and CDR2 FQGNSA. V was trimmed by 5 bases and J by 5 bases, leaving 12 bases between them. CDR3 protein: CASSPGLLETQYF. The CDR3 DNA reads TGTGCCAGCAGCCCCGGGCTATTGGAGACCCAGTACTTC. The full variable domain, with the rest looked up from reference TRBV7-2 and TRBJ2-5, is GAGVSQSPSNKVTEKGKDVELRCDPISGHTALYWYRQSLGQGLEFLIYFQGNSAPDKSGLPSDRFSAERTGGSVSTLTIQRTQQEDSAVYLCASSPGLLETQYFGPGTRLLVL.

The chain recombines TRBV7-9 with TRBJ2-2; D is uncertain. Germline lookup yields CDR1 SEHNR and CDR2 FQNEAQ (reference sequence). The CDR3 has 13 amino acids. Trimming stripped 1 base from V and 4 bases from J, with 4 bases between. CDR3 in amino acids: CASSLGGTGELFF. The DNA of the CDR3 is TGTGCCAGCAGCTTAGGAGGCACCGGGGAGCTGTTTTTT.

The chain is built from TRBV5-1 and TRBJ1-5; D is unclear. The CDR3 loop spans 13 amino acids. Trimming stripped 0 bases from V and 3 bases from J, with 4 bases between. In germline, CDR1 is SGHRS, CDR2 YFSETQ. The CDR3 loop is CASSLDSNQPQHF. In DNA, the CDR3 is TGCGCCAGCAGCTTGGACTCCAATCAGCCCCAGCATTTT.

This chain connects TRBV6-5 to TRBJ2-3; D uncertain. Trimming removed 6 bases at V and 6 bases at J, with 10 bases between. The CDR3 is made up of 12 amino acids. Germline V gene sequence: CDR1 MNHEY, CDR2 SVGAGI. In DNA form, the CDR3 reads TGTGCCAGCAGCCGTAACTACGATACGCAGTATTTT. Protein sequence: CASSRNYDTQYF.